This T cell receptor beta chain originates from a study of technical replicates of blood from several donors. This CDR3 spans 14 amino acids. Germline CDR1 is MNHEY and CDR2 is SMNVEV (reference sequence). J was trimmed by 5 bases and V by 4 bases; bases with no gene match: 1. The sample holds one count of this clone. TCRdb's table, derived via immunoSEQ multiplex PCR, lists solely in-frame clones and lacks some. This sample has around 60,000 clones; approximately 86% occur once, and the top ten carry 5% to 5.5%. Sequenced material: PBMCs. The receptor was isolated from a human donor in good health. Some clones in this sample may be carry-over from other donors' samples. The rearrangement uses TRBV27 and TRBJ1-5, with 11 bases matching TRBD1. The CDR3: CASSSGQGDQPQHF. CDR3 coding DNA: TGTGCCAGCAGTTCGGGACAGGGGGATCAGCCCCAGCATTTT.